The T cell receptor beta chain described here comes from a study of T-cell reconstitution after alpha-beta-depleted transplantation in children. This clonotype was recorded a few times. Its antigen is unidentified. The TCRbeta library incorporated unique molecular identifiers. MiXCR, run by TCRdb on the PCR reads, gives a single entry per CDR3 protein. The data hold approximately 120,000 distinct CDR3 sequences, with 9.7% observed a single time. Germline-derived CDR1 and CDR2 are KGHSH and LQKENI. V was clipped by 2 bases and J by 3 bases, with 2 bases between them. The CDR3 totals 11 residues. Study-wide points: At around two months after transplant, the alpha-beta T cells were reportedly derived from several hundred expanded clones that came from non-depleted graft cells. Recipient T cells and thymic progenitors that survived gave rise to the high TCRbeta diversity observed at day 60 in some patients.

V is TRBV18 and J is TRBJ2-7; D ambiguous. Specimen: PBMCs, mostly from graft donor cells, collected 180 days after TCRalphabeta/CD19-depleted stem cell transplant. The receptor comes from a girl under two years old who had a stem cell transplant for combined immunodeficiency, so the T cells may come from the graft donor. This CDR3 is CASSPNYEQYF. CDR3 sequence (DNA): TGTGCCAGCTCACCAAACTACGAGCAGTACTTC.